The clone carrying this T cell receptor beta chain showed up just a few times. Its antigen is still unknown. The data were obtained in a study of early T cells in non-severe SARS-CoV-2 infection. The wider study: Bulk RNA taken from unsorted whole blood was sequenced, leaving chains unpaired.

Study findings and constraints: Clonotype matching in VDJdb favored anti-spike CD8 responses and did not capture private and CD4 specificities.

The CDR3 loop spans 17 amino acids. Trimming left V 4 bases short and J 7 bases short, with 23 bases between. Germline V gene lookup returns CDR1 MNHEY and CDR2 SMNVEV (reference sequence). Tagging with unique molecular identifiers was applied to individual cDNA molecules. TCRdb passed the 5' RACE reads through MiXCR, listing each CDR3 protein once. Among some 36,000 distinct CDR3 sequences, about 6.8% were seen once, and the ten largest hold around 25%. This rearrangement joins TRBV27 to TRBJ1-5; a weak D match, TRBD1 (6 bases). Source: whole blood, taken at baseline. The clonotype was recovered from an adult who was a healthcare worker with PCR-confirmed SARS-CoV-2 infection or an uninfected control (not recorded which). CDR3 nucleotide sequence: TGTGCCAGCAGTTCCCACTCGGGACAAGTTCTAGGGCAGCCCCAGCATTTT. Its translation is CASSSHSGQVLGQPQHF.